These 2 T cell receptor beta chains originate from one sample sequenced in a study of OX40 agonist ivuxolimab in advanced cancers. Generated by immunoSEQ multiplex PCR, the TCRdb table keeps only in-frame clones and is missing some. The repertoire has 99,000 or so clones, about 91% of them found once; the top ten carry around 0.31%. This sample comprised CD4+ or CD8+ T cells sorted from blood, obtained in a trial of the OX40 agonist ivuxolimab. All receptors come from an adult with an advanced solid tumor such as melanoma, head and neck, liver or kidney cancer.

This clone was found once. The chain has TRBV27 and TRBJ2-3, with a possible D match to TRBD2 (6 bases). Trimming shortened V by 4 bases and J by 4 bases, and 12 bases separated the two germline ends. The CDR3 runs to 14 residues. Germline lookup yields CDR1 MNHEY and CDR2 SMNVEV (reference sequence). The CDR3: CASSSRDSSDTQYF. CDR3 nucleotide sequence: TGTGCCAGCAGTTCAAGGGACTCATCAGATACGCAGTATTTT.

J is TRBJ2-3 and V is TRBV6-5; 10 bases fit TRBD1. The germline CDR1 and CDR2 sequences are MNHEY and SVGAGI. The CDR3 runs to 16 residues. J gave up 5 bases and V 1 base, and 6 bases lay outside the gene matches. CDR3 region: CASSYWGTGVEDTQYF. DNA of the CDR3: TGTGCCAGCAGTTACTGGGGGACAGGGGTGGAAGATACGCAGTATTTT.